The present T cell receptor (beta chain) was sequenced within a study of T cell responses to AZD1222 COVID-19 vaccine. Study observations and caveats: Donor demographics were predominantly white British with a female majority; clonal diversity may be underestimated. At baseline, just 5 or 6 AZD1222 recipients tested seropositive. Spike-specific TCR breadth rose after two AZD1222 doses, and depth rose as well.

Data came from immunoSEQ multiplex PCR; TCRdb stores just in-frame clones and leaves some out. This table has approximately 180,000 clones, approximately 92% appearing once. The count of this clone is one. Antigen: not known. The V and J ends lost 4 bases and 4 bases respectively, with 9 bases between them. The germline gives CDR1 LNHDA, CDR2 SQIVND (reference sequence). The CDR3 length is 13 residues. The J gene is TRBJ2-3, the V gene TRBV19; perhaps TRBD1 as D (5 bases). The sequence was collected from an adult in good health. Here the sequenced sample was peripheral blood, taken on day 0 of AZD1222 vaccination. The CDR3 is CASSTGRADTQYF. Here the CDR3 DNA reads TGTGCCAGTAGTACGGGCAGGGCAGATACGCAGTATTTT.